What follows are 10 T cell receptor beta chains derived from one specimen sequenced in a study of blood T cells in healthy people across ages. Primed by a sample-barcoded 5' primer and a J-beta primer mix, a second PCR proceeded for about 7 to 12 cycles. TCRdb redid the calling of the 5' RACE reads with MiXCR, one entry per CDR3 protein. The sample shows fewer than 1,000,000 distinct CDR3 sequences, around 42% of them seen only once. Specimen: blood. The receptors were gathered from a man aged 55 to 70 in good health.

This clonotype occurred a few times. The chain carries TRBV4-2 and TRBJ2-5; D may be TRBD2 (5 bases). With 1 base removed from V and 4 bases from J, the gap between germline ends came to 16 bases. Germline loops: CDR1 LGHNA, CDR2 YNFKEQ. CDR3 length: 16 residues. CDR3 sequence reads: CASSQGKLSEGETQYF. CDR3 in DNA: TGTGCCAGCAGCCAAGGAAAATTAAGCGAGGGAGAGACCCAGTACTTC.

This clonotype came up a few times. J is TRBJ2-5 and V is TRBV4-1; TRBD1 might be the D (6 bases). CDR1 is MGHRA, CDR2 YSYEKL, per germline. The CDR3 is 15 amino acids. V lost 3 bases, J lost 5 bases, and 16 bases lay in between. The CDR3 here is CASSQRGSTGETQYF. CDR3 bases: TGCGCCAGCAGCCAGAGGGGGTCTACTGGGGAGACCCAGTACTTC.

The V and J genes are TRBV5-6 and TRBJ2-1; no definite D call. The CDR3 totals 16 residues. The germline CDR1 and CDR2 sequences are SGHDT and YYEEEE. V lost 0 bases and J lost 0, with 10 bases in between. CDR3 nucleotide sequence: TGTGCCAGCAGCTTGGGGTGGGAAAGCTCCTACAATGAGCAGTTCTTC. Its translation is CASSLGWESSYNEQFF.

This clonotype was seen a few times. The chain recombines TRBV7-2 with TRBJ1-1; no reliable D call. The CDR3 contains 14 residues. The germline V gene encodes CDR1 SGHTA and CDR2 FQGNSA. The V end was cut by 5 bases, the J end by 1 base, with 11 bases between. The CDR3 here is CASSLGMGNTEAFF. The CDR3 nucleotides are TGTGCCAGCAGCCTAGGCATGGGGAACACTGAAGCTTTCTTT.

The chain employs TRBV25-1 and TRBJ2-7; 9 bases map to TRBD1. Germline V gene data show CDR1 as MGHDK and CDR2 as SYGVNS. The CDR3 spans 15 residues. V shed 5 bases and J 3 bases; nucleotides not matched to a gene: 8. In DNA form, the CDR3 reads TGTGCCAGCAGTACTACAGGGGGCGAGAGCTACGAGCAGTACTTC. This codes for CASSTTGGESYEQYF.

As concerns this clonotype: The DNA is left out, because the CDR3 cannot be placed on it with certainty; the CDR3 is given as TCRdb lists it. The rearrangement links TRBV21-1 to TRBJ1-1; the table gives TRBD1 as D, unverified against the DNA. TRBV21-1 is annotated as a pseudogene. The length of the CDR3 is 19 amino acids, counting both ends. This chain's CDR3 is CASSLKKWGTGSVNTEAFF.

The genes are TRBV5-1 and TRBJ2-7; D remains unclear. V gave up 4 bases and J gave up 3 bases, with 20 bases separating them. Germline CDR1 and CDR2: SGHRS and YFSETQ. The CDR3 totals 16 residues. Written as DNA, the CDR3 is TGCGCCAGCAGCCCATACCTGGAGAAAAGGTTCTACGAGCAGTACTTC. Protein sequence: CASSPYLEKRFYEQYF.

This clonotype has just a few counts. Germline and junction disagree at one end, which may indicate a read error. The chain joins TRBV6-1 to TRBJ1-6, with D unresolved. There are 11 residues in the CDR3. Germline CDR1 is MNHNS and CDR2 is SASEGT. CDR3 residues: CASKGHSALHF. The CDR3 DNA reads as TGTGCCAGCAAGGGCCATTCAGCCCTCCACTTT.

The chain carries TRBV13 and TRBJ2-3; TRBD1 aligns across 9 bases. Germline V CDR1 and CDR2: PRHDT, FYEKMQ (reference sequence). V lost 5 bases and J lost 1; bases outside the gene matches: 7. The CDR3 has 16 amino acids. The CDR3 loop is CASSVVRDRGTDTQYF. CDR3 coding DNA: TGTGCCAGCAGCGTCGTCCGGGACAGGGGCACAGATACGCAGTATTTT.

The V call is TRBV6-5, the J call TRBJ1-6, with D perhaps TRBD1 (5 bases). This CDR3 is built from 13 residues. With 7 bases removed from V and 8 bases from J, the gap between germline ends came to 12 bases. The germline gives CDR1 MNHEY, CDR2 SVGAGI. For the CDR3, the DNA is TGTGCCAGCAAGACAGATCCTCATTCACCCCTCCACTTT. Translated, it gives CASKTDPHSPLHF.